Included here is one TCR beta chain sequence, with context. Its cognate antigen is unknown. The sample comes from a study of blood T cells in healthy people across ages. Looking at the study overall: Template-switching capture recovered about one barcoded beta molecule per two T cells.

Primers used in a second PCR of about 6 to 11 cycles were a sample-barcoded 5' primer and a J-beta primer mix. Each sample provided no less than 3 million CDR3-containing paired-end reads. MiXCR, applied by TCRdb to the 5' RACE reads, yields one record per CDR3 protein. Of 1.5 million to 2 million distinct CDR3 sequences in the sample, about 30% are singletons; the top ten hold roughly 8%. General observations from the study: The long-lived group displayed more naive CD4+ cells, plus higher diversity, than the aged donors did. Unknown CMV status may confound age-related changes in expanded clones.

Per germline, CDR1 MNHEY and CDR2 SMNVEV (reference sequence). V lost 2 bases and J lost 8, with 13 bases in between. The CDR3 sequence is 14 residues long. The V and J genes are TRBV27 and TRBJ2-1; D gene uncertain. Sequenced: blood. This clonotype originated in a woman aged 25 to 39 in good health. CDR3 residues: CASSLGKPPDEQFF. CDR3 DNA sequence: TGTGCCAGCAGTTTAGGGAAACCGCCAGATGAGCAGTTCTTC.